These 21 T cell receptor beta chains originate from one sample sequenced in a study of T cell repertoires in aging, cancer and after chemotherapy (dated by TCRdb to the late 2010s). TCRdb records Illumina MiSeq as the sequencer. Using a mixed TRB-A/B primer pool, multiplex touch-down PCR amplified rearranged TRB sequences covering the V, D and J segments. The public reads were quality trimmed at Q25 with fastp and then assembled into clones with MiXCR by TCRdb, keeping productive beta chains. Rows matching on CDR3 protein sequence are summarized as one entry with the most common DNA and genes. Counted in this sample were roughly 10,000 distinct CDR3 sequences; under 30% of them appeared once. Of the sample, 1% to 1.5% falls within the top ten clones. TCR beta rearrangements were amplified from genomic DNA extracted from peripheral blood rather than from sorted cells or RNA. The sequenced material came from blood. These TCRs come from a human donor in good health.

The chain has TRBV7-7 and TRBJ2-3; D not certain. V was pared by 1 base and J by 6 bases, with 8 bases between. This CDR3 is 13 amino acids long. Germline assignment: CDR1 SSHAT and CDR2 FNYEAQ (reference sequence). The CDR3 protein is CASSLVARDTQYF. CDR3 sequence (DNA): TGTGCCAGCAGCTTAGTCGCGCGTGATACGCAGTATTTT.

This clonotype was counted between two and nine times. This rearrangement joins TRBV10-3 to TRBJ2-1, with no clear D. CDR1 and CDR2 (germline): ENHRY, SYGVKD. Trimming left V 4 bases short and J 2 bases short, with 6 bases between. The CDR3 totals 13 residues. CDR3 DNA sequence: TGTGCCATCAGTGGGTCTGCCTACAATGAGCAGTTCTTC. Its protein product is CAISGSAYNEQFF.

The V gene is TRBV12-3 or TRBV12-4, the J gene TRBJ2-5; D gene unclear. This CDR3 contains 12 residues. V was shortened by 4 bases and J by 5 bases, with 8 bases between the two germline ends. The CDR3 protein is CASSWVGETQYF. The DNA of the CDR3 is TGTGCCAGCAGTTGGGTGGGGGAGACCCAGTACTTC.

This clonotype was observed a single time. This chain joins TRBV6-6 and TRBJ1-5, with D perhaps matching TRBD1 (5 bases). Germline CDR1 MNHNY, CDR2 SVGAGI (reference sequence). This CDR3 has 15 amino acids. Deletions cut 5 bases from V and 7 bases from J, with 18 bases between. The CDR3 DNA reads as TGTGCCAGCAGTGAAATGAGGCAGGGCGGCCAGCCCCAGCATTTT. Protein: CASSEMRQGGQPQHF.

Judged by abundance, this clonotype is medium-sized. This CDR3 is CASSDGGAGYEQYF. CDR3 in DNA: TGTGCCAGCAGTGACGGGGGGGCAGGGTACGAGCAGTACTTC. The J gene is TRBJ2-7, the V gene TRBV6-6, with 8 nucleotides matching TRBD2. Germline CDR1 is MNHNY and CDR2 is SVGAGI (reference sequence). The length of the CDR3 is 14 residues. V was pared by 5 bases and J by 4 bases, with 7 bases of the junction left unmatched.

Within the sample, this clonotype is medium-sized. V usage is TRBV7-9 and J usage is TRBJ1-2; D gene ambiguous. The CDR3 consists of 15 residues. From germline, CDR1 is SEHNR and CDR2 FQNEAQ (reference sequence). V was cut by 6 bases and J by 8 bases, with 22 bases left in between. CDR3 region: CASSSHLSLASGYTF. In DNA form, the CDR3 reads TGTGCCAGCAGTTCTCACCTGTCCCTGGCATCGGGCTACACCTTC.

The V and J genes are TRBV30 and TRBJ2-5; 9 bases are shared with TRBD1. The germline V gene encodes CDR1 GTSNPN and CDR2 SVGIG (reference sequence). The CDR3 is made up of 14 amino acids. V trimming: 5 bases; J trimming: 3 bases; junction bases outside the gene matches: 7. This chain's CDR3 is CAWVQGAEKETQYF. CDR3 DNA: TGTGCCTGGGTACAGGGGGCAGAAAAAGAGACCCAGTACTTC.

V is TRBV24-1 and J is TRBJ1-1; D is ambiguous. The germline V gene encodes CDR1 KGHDR and CDR2 SFDVKD. The V and J ends lost 0 bases and 8 bases respectively, with 6 bases between them. The CDR3 has 12 residues. The CDR3 is CATSDLAGEAFF. CDR3 sequence (DNA): TGTGCCACCAGTGATTTGGCAGGAGAAGCTTTCTTT.

The chain couples TRBV27 to TRBJ2-7, with 10 bases identical to TRBD1. In germline, CDR1 is MNHEY, CDR2 SMNVEV (reference sequence). The CDR3 loop spans 17 amino acids. V lost 0 bases and J lost 2; bases outside the gene matches: 7. The CDR3 protein is CASSLSTGTGEPYEQYF. In DNA form, the CDR3 reads TGTGCCAGCAGTTTATCAACCGGGACAGGGGAGCCCTACGAGCAGTACTTC.

In this sample, this clonotype turned up a few times. The CDR3 sequence: CAGNPGLLNTGELFF. The CDR3 DNA reads TGTGCCGGAAATCCGGGACTTCTGAACACCGGGGAGCTGTTTTTT. The J gene is TRBJ2-2, the V gene TRBV6-1; tentatively, D is TRBD2 (6 bases). The CDR3 is 15 residues long. Trimming removed 11 bases from V and 1 base from J, with 17 bases in between. CDR1 is MNHNS, CDR2 SASEGT, per germline.

The V gene is TRBV28, the J gene TRBJ2-3; a weak D match, TRBD1 (5 bases). CDR1 MDHEN and CDR2 SYDVKM come from the germline V gene. V gave up 3 bases and J gave up 11 bases, with 12 bases separating them. This CDR3 has 12 amino acids. The CDR3, as DNA: TGTGCCAGCAGTTTCAGGGCTTCGATGCAGTATTTT. Residues: CASSFRASMQYF.

The J gene is TRBJ1-5, the V gene TRBV19, with D tentatively TRBD1 (5 bases). Between the trimmed V and J ends, which lost 3 bases and 0 bases, there was a span of 9 bases. Germline V CDR1 and CDR2: LNHDA, SQIVND (reference sequence). This CDR3 has 15 residues. This CDR3 reads CASSITGYSNQPQHF. The CDR3 coding sequence is TGTGCCAGTAGTATCACAGGATATAGCAATCAGCCCCAGCATTTT.

A few counts support this clonotype. The rearrangement links TRBV20-1 to TRBJ2-7; TRBD1 or TRBD2 may be the D gene (5 bases each). The CDR3 covers 14 residues. V lost 5 bases to trimming and J lost 3 bases, with 17 bases between them. Germline loops: CDR1 DFQATT, CDR2 SNEGSKA (reference sequence). CDR3 in DNA: TGCAGTGCTCCATCCATTGGGGGTCTCTACGAGCAGTACTTC. Translation: CSAPSIGGLYEQYF.

The CDR3 here is CAWTNGGTDTQYF. In DNA form, the CDR3 reads TGTGCCTGGACCAACGGGGGCACAGATACGCAGTATTTT. V and J are TRBV30 and TRBJ2-3; D might be TRBD2 (5 bases). The germline V and J ends were trimmed by 4 bases and 1 base, with 9 bases remaining between them. CDR3 length equals 13 residues. Germline CDR1 GTSNPN, CDR2 SVGIG (reference sequence).

The chain employs TRBV5-6 and TRBJ1-4; 8 bases match TRBD1. After removal of 4 bases from V and 3 bases from J, the junction contained 8 bases not matched to a gene. Germline CDR1 and CDR2: SGHDT and YYEEEE. CDR3 length: 16 amino acids. In DNA, the CDR3 is TGTGCCAGCAGCCCCGACAGGGGTAAGTCTAATGAAAAACTGTTTTTT. Protein product: CASSPDRGKSNEKLFF.

By its share, this clonotype is medium-sized. The chain links TRBV5-5 to TRBJ1-4, with D possibly TRBD1 on 6 matching bases. From germline, CDR1 is SGHKS and CDR2 YYEKEE (reference sequence). The CDR3 has 16 amino acids. The V end lost 1 base, the J end lost 8 bases, and 18 bases lay between the germline ends. The CDR3 coding sequence is TGTGCCAGCAGCTTGAGGAGTAAGGTCCAGGGGGAAAAACTGTTTTTT. Protein: CASSLRSKVQGEKLFF.

By share, this clonotype ranks as medium-sized. The chain is built from TRBV6-6 and TRBJ2-3; D is uncertain. Germline lookup yields CDR1 MNHNY and CDR2 SVGAGI (reference sequence). CDR3 length: 15 residues. The germline V and J ends were trimmed by 2 bases and 4 bases, with 13 bases remaining between them. CDR3 coding DNA: TGTGCCAGCAGTTACGATTACAACCGGGCAGATACGCAGTATTTT. Translation: CASSYDYNRADTQYF.

The rearrangement uses TRBV12-3 or TRBV12-4 and TRBJ2-7, with unresolved D. V shed 6 bases and J shed 0 bases, with 15 bases lying between them. The CDR3 is 15 amino acids. The CDR3 loop reads CASSLRLGSSYEQYF. The CDR3 nucleotides read TGTGCCAGCAGCTTACGACTCGGAAGCTCCTACGAGCAGTACTTC.

V gene TRBV12-3 or TRBV12-4 combines with J gene TRBJ1-1, with a weak D call TRBD1 (5 bases). V was cut by 1 base and J by 2 bases, with 26 bases left in between. This CDR3 is built from 20 residues. The CDR3 DNA is TGTGCCAGCAGTTTAGACCGCATGGGGGGTGGTAGAAATCCTAACACTGAAGCTTTCTTT. This gives the protein CASSLDRMGGGRNPNTEAFF.

Remarks on this clonotype: A single base separates this from a much larger clone, so it may be a read error. This chain joins TRBV7-9 and TRBJ1-3; possibly TRBD1 for D (5 bases). V dropped 5 bases and J dropped 4 bases, with 12 bases sitting between them. Germline CDR1 is SEHNR and CDR2 is FQNEAQ (reference sequence). This CDR3 contains 14 residues. The CDR3 here is CASSGHGVGNTIYF. CDR3 in DNA: TGTGCCAGCAGCGGACATGGTGTCGGAAACACCATATATTTT.

This chain joins TRBV10-2 and TRBJ2-3; 8 bases are shared with TRBD2. V dropped 6 bases and J dropped 3; count of bases not matched to a gene: 5. The V gene's germline CDR1 is WSHSY and CDR2 SAAADI. The CDR3 totals 14 residues. The CDR3, as DNA: TGCGCCAGCAGACAGCGGGAGTTGACAGATACGCAGTATTTT. Translating gives CASRQRELTDTQYF.